The 29 T cell receptor beta chains given below trace back to one sample, sequenced in a study of blood T cell repertoires in COVID-19. The data were produced by immunoSEQ multiplex PCR, yet TCRdb's version contains in-frame clones alone and is incomplete. Of hundreds of thousands of clones listed, 83% are singletons. The sequencing sample was made of peripheral blood. The receptors were gathered from a woman aged 40 to 50 with active or convalescent COVID-19.

This clone came up a few times. This chain connects TRBV4-1 to TRBJ1-2; 9 bases match TRBD1. Germline V CDR1 and CDR2: MGHRA, YSYEKL. V shed 4 bases and J 1 base; nucleotides not matched to a gene: 10. The CDR3 is made up of 17 amino acids. The CDR3 bases are TGCGCCAGCAGCCCGTCCCGGGACAGGGAGCTTAACTATGGCTACACCTTC. This sequence encodes CASSPSRDRELNYGYTF.

J is TRBJ1-4 and V is TRBV13, with a possible D match to TRBD1 (6 bases). Per germline, CDR1 PRHDT and CDR2 FYEKMQ (reference sequence). The CDR3 covers 14 residues. V was pared by 3 bases and J by 6 bases, with 11 bases between. The CDR3 DNA follows: TGTGCCAGCAGCTTGGGGGGGGCTCATGAAAAACTGTTTTTT. It codes for CASSLGGAHEKLFF.

The chain links TRBV6-6 to TRBJ1-1; 7 bases fit TRBD1. Germline assignment: CDR1 MNHNY and CDR2 SVGAGI (reference sequence). This CDR3 spans 12 amino acids. The trim removed 5 bases at V and 7 bases at J, leaving 4 bases unmatched. CDR3 DNA: TGTGCCAGCAGTACAACAGGGGTTGAAGCTTTCTTT. The encoded protein is CASSTTGVEAFF.

The gene calls are TRBV6-5 and TRBJ2-1; D is unclear. Germline V gives CDR1 MNHEY, CDR2 SVGAGI. There are 11 residues in the CDR3. Trimming stripped 2 bases from V and 8 bases from J, with 4 bases between. The CDR3 sequence is CASSYRHEQFF. CDR3 DNA sequence: TGTGCCAGCAGTTACCGTCATGAGCAGTTCTTC.

This sequence joins TRBV5-1 and TRBJ1-2; D not resolved. The CDR3 sequence is 14 residues long. Germline V gene data show CDR1 as SGHRS and CDR2 as YFSETQ. V lost 5 bases to trimming and J lost 6 bases, with 17 bases between them. CDR3 loop: CASSLLAGGDGYTF. The CDR3, as DNA: TGCGCCAGCAGTCTCCTGGCGGGTGGCGATGGCTACACCTTC.

This clone occurred once. The chain is built from TRBV3-1 (or the pseudogene TRBV3-2) and TRBJ2-5; 9 bases agree with TRBD2. The germline CDR1 and CDR2 sequences are LGHDT and YNNKEL (reference sequence). The junction had 5 bases not matched to a gene; V was cut back by 3 bases and J by 6 bases. The CDR3 totals 14 residues. This chain's CDR3 is CASSQGTSWQTQYF. The CDR3 DNA sequence: TGTGCCAGCAGCCAGGGGACTAGCTGGCAGACCCAGTACTTC.

V usage is TRBV7-9 and J usage is TRBJ2-7; 11 bases match TRBD1. Per the germline V gene, CDR1 is SEHNR and CDR2 is FQNEAQ (reference sequence). V shed 6 bases, J shed 4 bases, and the junction held 5 bases outside the gene matches. The CDR3 contains 14 residues. CDR3 amino acids: CASRKDRGLYEQYF. The CDR3 bases are TGTGCCAGCAGGAAGGACAGGGGGCTGTACGAGCAGTACTTC.

The rearrangement uses TRBV5-4 and TRBJ1-1, with TRBD1 identical over 9 bases. With 10 bases clipped from V and 10 bases from J, the junction kept 8 bases outside the gene matches. Germline CDR1 reads SGHNT; CDR2 reads YYREEE (reference sequence). The length of the CDR3 is 11 residues. CDR3 amino acids: CASWTGERAFF. CDR3 nucleotides: TGTGCCTCCTGGACAGGGGAGAGAGCTTTCTTT.

The V call is TRBV11-3, the J call TRBJ2-7, with TRBD2 matching 7 bases. V shed 5 bases, J shed 0 bases, and the junction held 13 bases outside the gene matches. Germline CDR1 is SGHNT and CDR2 is YENEEA. The CDR3 has 17 residues. CDR3: CASSPLGGDANSYEQYF. DNA for the CDR3: TGTGCCAGCAGCCCTCTGGGGGGGGACGCCAACTCCTACGAGCAGTACTTC.

V and J are TRBV7-9 and TRBJ2-1; 8 nucleotides agree with TRBD2. Germline CDR1 is SEHNR and CDR2 is FQNEAQ (reference sequence). This CDR3 contains 15 residues. V dropped 5 bases and J dropped 9; count of bases not matched to a gene: 12. CDR3 sequence (DNA): TGTGCCAGCAGCGACAGCGGGAGAGGGTCTGGTGAGCAGTTCTTC. It codes for CASSDSGRGSGEQFF.

V is TRBV30 and J is TRBJ2-5; D is undetermined. The CDR3 length is 12 residues. CDR1 and CDR2 from the germline V gene are GTSNPN and SVGIG (reference sequence). Between the trimmed V and J ends, which lost 2 bases and 8 bases, there was a span of 12 bases. CDR3 sequence (DNA): TGTGCCTGGAGTTCTACCTCAGGTACCCAGTACTTC. Protein product: CAWSSTSGTQYF.

V gene TRBV28 combines with J gene TRBJ1-2, with 9 bases fitting TRBD1. The CDR3 totals 17 residues. The germline gives CDR1 MDHEN, CDR2 SYDVKM. Trimming removed 2 bases from V and 4 bases from J; junction bases left unmatched: 11. CDR3 amino acids: CASSLASATGGTYGYTF. DNA of the CDR3: TGTGCCAGCAGTTTAGCCTCCGCGACAGGGGGAACCTATGGCTACACCTTC.

The V and J genes are TRBV30 and TRBJ1-3, with TRBD1 as a possible D gene (6 bases). V was shortened by 1 base and J by 0 bases, with 13 bases between the two germline ends. Germline CDR1 reads GTSNPN; CDR2 reads SVGIG (reference sequence). This CDR3 has 16 amino acids. Here the CDR3 reads CAWSGVGHSSGNTIYF. The CDR3 region has the DNA TGTGCCTGGAGTGGGGTGGGACACAGCTCTGGAAACACCATATATTTT.

The chain couples TRBV30 to TRBJ2-7; TRBD2 matches at 9 bases. The germline V gene encodes CDR1 GTSNPN and CDR2 SVGIG (reference sequence). Trimming removed 2 bases from V and 5 bases from J; junction bases left unmatched: 7. This CDR3 has 14 residues. CDR3 nucleotide sequence: TGTGCCTGGAGTCCGTCGGGACTAGCCCACGAGCAGTACTTC. This gives the protein CAWSPSGLAHEQYF.

This chain joins TRBV6-5 and TRBJ1-1; tentative D call: TRBD1 (6 bases). Trimming removed 2 bases from V and 3 bases from J, with 10 bases in between. The CDR3 runs to 14 residues. The germline V gene encodes CDR1 MNHEY and CDR2 SVGAGI. CDR3 protein: CASSYDRKDTEAFF. CDR3 DNA sequence: TGTGCCAGCAGTTACGACAGGAAGGACACTGAAGCTTTCTTT.

The V gene is TRBV6-5, the J gene TRBJ2-2, with TRBD2 matching 8 bases. Trimming at V came to 6 bases and at J to 7 bases, leaving 7 bases not matched to a gene. This CDR3 has 14 amino acids. CDR1 and CDR2 (germline): MNHEY, SVGAGI. CDR3 in amino acids: CASSLAGLGGELFF. The CDR3 bases are TGTGCCAGCAGCTTAGCGGGGTTGGGCGGGGAGCTGTTTTTT.

CDR3 DNA sequence: TGTGCCAGCAGCTTAGAGGGCGGGATCTACGAGCAGTACTTC. As protein: CASSLEGGIYEQYF. The V gene is TRBV7-8, the J gene TRBJ2-7, with D possibly TRBD2 on 6 matching bases. Germline-derived CDR1 and CDR2 are SGHVS and FQNEAQ. The CDR3 consists of 14 residues. Between the trimmed V and J ends, which lost 1 base and 3 bases, there was a span of 10 bases.

The V and J genes are TRBV24-1 and TRBJ1-5, with D possibly matching TRBD1 (5 bases). The CDR3 length is 15 residues. V shed 3 bases and J shed 2 bases, with 10 bases lying between them. Germline CDR1 reads KGHDR; CDR2 reads SFDVKD. The CDR3 region is CATSDPQGGNQPQHF. The CDR3 DNA reads as TGTGCCACCAGTGATCCCCAGGGTGGCAATCAGCCCCAGCATTTT.

The CDR3: CASRAPGYGYTF. CDR3 sequence (DNA): TGTGCCAGCAGGGCCCCAGGTTACGGCTACACCTTC. The V and J genes are TRBV6-6 and TRBJ1-2, with D hard to call. Looked up from germline, CDR1 is MNHNY and CDR2 is SVGAGI (reference sequence). The CDR3 spans 12 residues. The germline V and J ends were trimmed by 6 bases and 8 bases, with 13 bases remaining between them.

This chain uses TRBV19 with TRBJ1-1; D ambiguous. Germline loops: CDR1 LNHDA, CDR2 SQIVND (reference sequence). Trimming shortened V by 6 bases and J by 0 bases, and 20 bases separated the two germline ends. The CDR3 extends over 17 amino acids. CDR3 in DNA: TGTGCCAGTAGCGGCCGCCCTAGGAGAAATGTGAACACTGAAGCTTTCTTT. This codes for CASSGRPRRNVNTEAFF.

The gene calls are TRBV6-5 and TRBJ1-3; possible D gene TRBD1, 5 bases. The CDR3 totals 12 residues. CDR1 MNHEY and CDR2 SVGAGI come from the germline V gene. With 7 bases removed from V and 4 bases from J, the gap between germline ends came to 8 bases. The CDR3 spells CASTGGGNTIYF. DNA of the CDR3: TGTGCCAGCACCGGGGGGGGAAACACCATATATTTT.

This rearrangement joins TRBV9 to TRBJ1-1; 7 positions agree with TRBD1. V lost 2 bases and J lost 3; bases outside the gene matches: 13. Germline V CDR1 and CDR2: SGDLS, YYNGEE. This CDR3 has 17 amino acids. The DNA of the CDR3 is TGTGCCAGCAGCGTGGCGCCGAACAGGGGTCGCGACACTGAAGCTTTCTTT. Residues: CASSVAPNRGRDTEAFF.

This clone has a single count. This sequence joins TRBV5-1 and TRBJ1-3, with TRBD1 matching over 9 bases. Trimming at V came to 4 bases and at J to 8 bases, leaving 10 bases not matched to a gene. The germline V gene encodes CDR1 SGHRS and CDR2 YFSETQ. There are 15 residues in the CDR3. The DNA for the CDR3 is TGCGCCAGCAGCACTACAGGGGGCTTGGGAGACACCATATATTTT. This translates into CASSTTGGLGDTIYF.

The chain is built from TRBV2 and TRBJ2-2; 8 nucleotides agree with TRBD2. After removal of 5 bases from V and 3 bases from J, the junction contained 14 bases not matched to a gene. The V gene's germline CDR1 is SNHLY and CDR2 FYNNEI. CDR3 length equals 18 residues. The CDR3 coding sequence is TGTGCCAGCAGTCGCCCAAGATCCGGGAGGGCCGACACCGGGGAGCTGTTTTTT. Translating it yields CASSRPRSGRADTGELFF.

V and J are TRBV24-1 and TRBJ1-2; 12 positions agree with TRBD1. V shed 2 bases, J shed 5 bases, and the junction held 5 bases outside the gene matches. CDR3 size: 16 residues. Germline loops: CDR1 KGHDR, CDR2 SFDVKD. CDR3 protein: CATSDSGTGGPYGYTF. In DNA, the CDR3 is TGTGCCACCAGTGATTCCGGGACAGGGGGCCCATATGGCTACACCTTC.

The chain carries TRBV5-4 and TRBJ2-7; no clear D. Germline V gives CDR1 SGHNT, CDR2 YYREEE (reference sequence). V lost 0 bases and J lost 0, with 7 bases in between. This CDR3 has 14 residues. The CDR3 DNA follows: TGTGCCAGCAGCTTGGACAGTACCTCCTACGAGCAGTACTTC. It specifies CASSLDSTSYEQYF.

The chain uses TRBV5-4 and TRBJ1-1; D uncertain. Trimming pared 2 bases from V and 4 bases from J, leaving 15 bases between. The CDR3 has 15 amino acids. CDR1 is SGHNT and CDR2 is YYREEE in the germline V gene (reference sequence). The CDR3 here is CASSLSGGRRTEAFF. The CDR3 DNA reads TGTGCCAGCAGCTTATCCGGAGGGCGACGCACTGAAGCTTTCTTT.

The chain is built from TRBV6-5 and TRBJ1-2; 9 bases align to TRBD1. The germline CDR1 and CDR2 sequences are MNHEY and SVGAGI. V lost 6 bases to trimming and J lost 8 bases; unmatched junction nucleotides: 7. The CDR3 contains 13 residues. CDR3 sequence reads: CASSWTGDGGYTF. Here the CDR3 DNA reads TGTGCCAGCAGCTGGACAGGGGACGGCGGCTACACCTTC.

The V gene is TRBV30, the J gene TRBJ1-1; the match to TRBD1 covers 8 bases. The length of the CDR3 is 15 residues. The germline CDR1 and CDR2 sequences are GTSNPN and SVGIG (reference sequence). Trimming removed 5 bases from V and 0 bases from J; junction bases left unmatched: 8. The CDR3 coding sequence is TGTGCCTGGGGGAGGACAGGGAGTATGAACACTGAAGCTTTCTTT. It specifies CAWGRTGSMNTEAFF. The full variable domain, rest sourced from reference TRBV30 and TRBJ1-1, is SQTIHQWPATLVQPVGSPLSLECTVEGTSNPNLYWYRQAAGRGLQLLFYSVGIGQISSEVPQNLSASRPQDRQFILSSKKLLLSDSGFYLCAWGRTGSMNTEAFFGQGTRLTVV.